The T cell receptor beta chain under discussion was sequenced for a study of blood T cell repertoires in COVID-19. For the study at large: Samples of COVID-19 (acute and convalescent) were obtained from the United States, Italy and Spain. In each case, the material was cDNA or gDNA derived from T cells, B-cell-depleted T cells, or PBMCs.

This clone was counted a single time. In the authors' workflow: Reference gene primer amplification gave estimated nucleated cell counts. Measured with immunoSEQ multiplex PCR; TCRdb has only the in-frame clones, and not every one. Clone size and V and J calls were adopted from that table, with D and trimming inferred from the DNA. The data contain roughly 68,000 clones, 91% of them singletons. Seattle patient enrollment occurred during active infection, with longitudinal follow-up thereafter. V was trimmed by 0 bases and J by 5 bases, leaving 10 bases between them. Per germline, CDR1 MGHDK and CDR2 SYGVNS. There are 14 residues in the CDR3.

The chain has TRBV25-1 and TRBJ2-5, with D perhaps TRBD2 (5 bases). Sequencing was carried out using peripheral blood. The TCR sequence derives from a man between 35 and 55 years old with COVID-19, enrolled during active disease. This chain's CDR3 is CASSEYKGGETQYF. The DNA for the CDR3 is TGTGCCAGCAGTGAATATAAGGGCGGGGAGACCCAGTACTTC. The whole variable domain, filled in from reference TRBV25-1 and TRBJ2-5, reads EADIYQTPRYLVIGTGKKITLECSQTMGHDKMYWYQQDPGMELHLIHYSYGVNSTEKGDLSSESTVSRIRTEHFPLTLESARPSHTSQYLCASSEYKGGETQYFGPGTRLLVL.